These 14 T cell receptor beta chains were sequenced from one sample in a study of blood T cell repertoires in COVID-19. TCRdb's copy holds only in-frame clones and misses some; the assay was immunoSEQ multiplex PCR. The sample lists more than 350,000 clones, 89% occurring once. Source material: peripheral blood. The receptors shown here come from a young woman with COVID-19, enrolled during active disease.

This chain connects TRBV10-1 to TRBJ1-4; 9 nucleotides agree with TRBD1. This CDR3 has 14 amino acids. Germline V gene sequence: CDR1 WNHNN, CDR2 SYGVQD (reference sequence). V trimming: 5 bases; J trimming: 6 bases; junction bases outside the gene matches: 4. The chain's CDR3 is CASSPGTGYEKLFF. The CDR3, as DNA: TGCGCCAGCAGTCCCGGGACAGGGTATGAAAAACTGTTTTTT.

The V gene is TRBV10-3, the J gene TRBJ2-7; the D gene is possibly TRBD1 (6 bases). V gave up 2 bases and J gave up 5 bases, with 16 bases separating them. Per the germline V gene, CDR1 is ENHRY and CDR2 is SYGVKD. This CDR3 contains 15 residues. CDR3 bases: TGTGCCATCAGTGAGCCCCCGGCCCAGGGGAACGAGCAGTACTTC. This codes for CAISEPPAQGNEQYF.

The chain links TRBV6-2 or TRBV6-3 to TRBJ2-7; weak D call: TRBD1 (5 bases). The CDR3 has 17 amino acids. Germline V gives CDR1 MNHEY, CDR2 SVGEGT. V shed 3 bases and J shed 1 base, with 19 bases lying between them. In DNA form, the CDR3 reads TGTGCCAGCAGTTATAACCCGGGCAGACAGTTATCCTACGAGCAGTACTTC. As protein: CASSYNPGRQLSYEQYF.

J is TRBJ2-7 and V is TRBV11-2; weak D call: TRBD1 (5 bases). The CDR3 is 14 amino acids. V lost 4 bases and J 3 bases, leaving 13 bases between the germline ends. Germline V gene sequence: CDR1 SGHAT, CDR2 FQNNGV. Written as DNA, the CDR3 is TGTGCCAGCAGCTCTCTGGGGCAGCACTACGAGCAGTACTTC. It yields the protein CASSSLGQHYEQYF.

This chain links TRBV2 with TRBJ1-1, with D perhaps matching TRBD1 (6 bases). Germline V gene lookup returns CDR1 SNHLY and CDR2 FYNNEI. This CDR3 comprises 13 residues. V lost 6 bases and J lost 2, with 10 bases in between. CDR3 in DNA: TGTGCCAGCAGCCTGACAGGTAACACTGAAGCTTTCTTT. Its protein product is CASSLTGNTEAFF.

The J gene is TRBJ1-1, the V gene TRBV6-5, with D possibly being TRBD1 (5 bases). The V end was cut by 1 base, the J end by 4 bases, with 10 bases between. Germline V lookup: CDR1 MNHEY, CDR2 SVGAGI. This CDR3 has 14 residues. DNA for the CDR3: TGTGCCAGCAGTTACTTAGGGGATACCACTGAAGCTTTCTTT. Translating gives CASSYLGDTTEAFF.

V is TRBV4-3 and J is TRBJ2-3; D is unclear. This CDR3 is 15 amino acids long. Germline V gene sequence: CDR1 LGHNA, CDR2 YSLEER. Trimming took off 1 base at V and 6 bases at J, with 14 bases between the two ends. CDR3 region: CASSQGAMALDTQYF. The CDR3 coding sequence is TGCGCCAGCAGCCAAGGGGCTATGGCCCTCGATACGCAGTATTTT.

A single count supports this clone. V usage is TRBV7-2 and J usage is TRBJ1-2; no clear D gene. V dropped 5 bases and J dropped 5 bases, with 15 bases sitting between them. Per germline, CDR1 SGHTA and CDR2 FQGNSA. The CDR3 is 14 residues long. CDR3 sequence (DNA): TGTGCCAGCAGCCTTGACTGGGAGGTGTATGGCTACACCTTC. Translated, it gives CASSLDWEVYGYTF.

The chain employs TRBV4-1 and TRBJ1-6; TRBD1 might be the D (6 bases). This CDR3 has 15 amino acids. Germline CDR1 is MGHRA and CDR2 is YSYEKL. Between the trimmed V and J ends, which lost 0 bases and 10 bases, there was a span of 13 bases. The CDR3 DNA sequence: TGCGCCAGCAGCCAAGATTCAGGGGAAGGCTCACCCCTCCACTTT. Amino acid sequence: CASSQDSGEGSPLHF.

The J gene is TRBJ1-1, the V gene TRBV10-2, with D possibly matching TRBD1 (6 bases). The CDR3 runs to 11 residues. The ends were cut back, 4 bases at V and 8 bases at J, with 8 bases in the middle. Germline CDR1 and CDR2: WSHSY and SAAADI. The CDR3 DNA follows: TGCGCCAGCAGTGCCGGACAGGAAGCTTTCTTT. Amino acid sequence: CASSAGQEAFF.

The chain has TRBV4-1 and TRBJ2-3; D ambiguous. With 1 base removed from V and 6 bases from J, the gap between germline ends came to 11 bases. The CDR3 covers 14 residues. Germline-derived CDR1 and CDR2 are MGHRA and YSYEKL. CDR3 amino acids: CASSQVVRSDTQYF. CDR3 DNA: TGCGCCAGCAGCCAAGTCGTCAGGTCTGATACGCAGTATTTT.

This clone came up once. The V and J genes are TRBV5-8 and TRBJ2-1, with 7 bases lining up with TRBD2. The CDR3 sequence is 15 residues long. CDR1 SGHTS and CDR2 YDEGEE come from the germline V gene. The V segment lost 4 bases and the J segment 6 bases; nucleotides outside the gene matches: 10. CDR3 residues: CASSLRLAYGNEQFF. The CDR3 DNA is TGTGCCAGCAGCCTAAGACTAGCCTACGGCAATGAGCAGTTCTTC.

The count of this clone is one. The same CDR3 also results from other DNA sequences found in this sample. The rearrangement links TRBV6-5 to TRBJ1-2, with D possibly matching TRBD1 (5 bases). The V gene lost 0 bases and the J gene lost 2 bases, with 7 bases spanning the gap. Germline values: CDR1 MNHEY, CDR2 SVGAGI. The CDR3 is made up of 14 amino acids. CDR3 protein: CASSYSRGNYGYTF. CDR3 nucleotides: TGTGCCAGCAGTTACTCCCGGGGGAACTATGGCTACACCTTC.

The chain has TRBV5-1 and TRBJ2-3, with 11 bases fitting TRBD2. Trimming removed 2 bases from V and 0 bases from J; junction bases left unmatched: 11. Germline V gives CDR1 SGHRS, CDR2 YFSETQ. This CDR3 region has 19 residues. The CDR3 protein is CASSFGASGTSGSTDTQYF. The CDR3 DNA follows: TGCGCCAGCAGCTTCGGGGCCTCCGGGACTAGCGGTAGCACAGATACGCAGTATTTT.